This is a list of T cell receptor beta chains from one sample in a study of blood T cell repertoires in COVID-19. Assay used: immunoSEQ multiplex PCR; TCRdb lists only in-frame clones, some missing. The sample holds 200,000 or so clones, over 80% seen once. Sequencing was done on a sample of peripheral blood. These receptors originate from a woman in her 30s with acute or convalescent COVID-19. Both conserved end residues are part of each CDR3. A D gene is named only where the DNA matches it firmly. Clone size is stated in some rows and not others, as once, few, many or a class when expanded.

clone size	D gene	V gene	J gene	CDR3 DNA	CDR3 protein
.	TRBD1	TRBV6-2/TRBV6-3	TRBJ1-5	TGTGCCAGCACCCCTCTGGACAGGGGACTTTTACAGCCCCAGCATTTT	CASTPLDRGLLQPQHF
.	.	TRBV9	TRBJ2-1	TGTGCCAGCAGCGTAGCTTGGGCACCGAATGAGCAGTTCTTC	CASSVAWAPNEQFF
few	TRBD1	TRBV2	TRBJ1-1	TGTGCCAGCAGTGGGTCCGGGACAGGGAGGAACACTGAAGCTTTCTTT	CASSGSGTGRNTEAFF
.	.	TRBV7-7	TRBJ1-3	TGTGCTAGCAGTGATGGACATGCTGGAAACACCATATATTTT	CASSDGHAGNTIYF
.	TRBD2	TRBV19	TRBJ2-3	TGTGCCAGTAGTGTTCTAGCGGGGGGGCGGGTAGGCACAGATACGCAGTATTTT	CASSVLAGGRVGTDTQYF
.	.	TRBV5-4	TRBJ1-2	TGTGCCAGCAGCTTGGGAGAGAGGTATGGCTACACCTTC	CASSLGERYGYTF
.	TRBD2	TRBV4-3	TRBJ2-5	TGCGCCAGCAGCCTACGAGCGGGGGGGCCCCAAGAGACCCAGTACTTC	CASSLRAGGPQETQYF
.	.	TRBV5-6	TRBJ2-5	TGTGCCAGCTCAGAAGCGGGCGCTAGCGAGTACCAAGAGACCCAGTACTTC	CASSEAGASEYQETQYF
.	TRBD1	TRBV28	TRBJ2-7	TGTGCCAGTATTCAGTCGGGACAGGGTTCCAACGAGCAGTACTTC	CASIQSGQGSNEQYF
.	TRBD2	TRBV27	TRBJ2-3	TGTGCCAGCAGTTTATCAGGCGGGGGGGTGCCAGATACGCAGTATTTT	CASSLSGGGVPDTQYF
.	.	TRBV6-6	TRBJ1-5	TGTGCCAGCAGTTACTCCGGGTACGAGGGCAATCAGCCCCAGCATTTT	CASSYSGYEGNQPQHF
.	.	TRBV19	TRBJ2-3	TGTGCCAGTAGTCCACGAGGCACAGATACGCAGTATTTT	CASSPRGTDTQYF
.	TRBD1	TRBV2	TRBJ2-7	TGTGCCAGCAGTGAAGCGGGACAGGAGTACGAGCAGTACTTC	CASSEAGQEYEQYF
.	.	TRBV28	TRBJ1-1	TGTGCCAGCAGACCCCTGGCAGGGCTTGGGAACACTGAAGCTTTCTTT	CASRPLAGLGNTEAFF
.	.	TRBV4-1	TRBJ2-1	TGCGCCAGCAGCCAAGGCTTCCGCGACTCCTACAATGAGCAGTTCTTC	CASSQGFRDSYNEQFF
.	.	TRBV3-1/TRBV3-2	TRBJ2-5	TGTGCCAGCAGCCAAGATCGCGGGGACACCCAGTACTTC	CASSQDRGDTQYF
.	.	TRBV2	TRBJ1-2	TGTGCCAGCAGTGAGCACAGGACCAGTGACTACACCTTC	CASSEHRTSDYTF
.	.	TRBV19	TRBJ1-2	TGTGCCAGTAGTATGGAACGGGTTAACTATGGCTACACCTTC	CASSMERVNYGYTF
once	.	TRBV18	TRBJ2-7	TGTGCCAGCTCACGGAGGGTTGACAGGGCCTACGAGCAGTACTTC	CASSRRVDRAYEQYF
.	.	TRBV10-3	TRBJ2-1	TGTGCCATCAGGGGCGTCGATGAGCAGTTCTTC	CAIRGVDEQFF
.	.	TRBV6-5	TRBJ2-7	TGTGCCAGCAGTTCTGAGGGACTGCCCTTGGAGCAGTACTTC	CASSSEGLPLEQYF
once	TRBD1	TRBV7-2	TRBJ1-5	TGTGCCAGCAAAAAGGGGGCAGACAATCAGCCCCAGCATTTT	CASKKGADNQPQHF
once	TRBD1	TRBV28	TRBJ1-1	TGTGCCAGCCGCGGACAGGGGAACACTGAAGCTTTCTTT	CASRGQGNTEAFF
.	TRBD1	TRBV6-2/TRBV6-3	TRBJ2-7	TGTGCCAGCAGTTACTCGGACAGGGACGAGCAGTACTTC	CASSYSDRDEQYF
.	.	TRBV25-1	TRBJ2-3	TGTGCCAGCAGGACTGGGACAACTAGCACAGATACGCAGTATTTT	CASRTGTTSTDTQYF
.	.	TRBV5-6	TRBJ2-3	TGTGCCAGCAGCCCCGGGGACTGGGTAGATACGCAGTATTTT	CASSPGDWVDTQYF
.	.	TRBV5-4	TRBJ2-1	TGTGCCAGCAAAACAGGGGGGGCAGAACTTCCTAACAATGAGCAGTTCTTC	CASKTGGAELPNNEQFF
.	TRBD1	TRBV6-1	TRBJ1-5	TGTGCCAGCAGTGAACGCCTACAGGGGTGGGTTCAGCCCCAGCATTTT	CASSERLQGWVQPQHF
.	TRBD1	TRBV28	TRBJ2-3	TGTGCCAGCATCTCGACAGGGACCACAGATACGCAGTATTTT	CASISTGTTDTQYF
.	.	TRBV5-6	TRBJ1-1	TGTGCCAGCAGCCCGGAGCGATCGGCTGAAGCTTTCTTT	CASSPERSAEAFF
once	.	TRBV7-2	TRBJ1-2	TGTGCCAGCAGCTTAGTGGGGCGGGGGCGCGCCTATGGCTACACCTTC	CASSLVGRGRAYGYTF
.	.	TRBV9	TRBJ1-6	TGTGCCAGCAGCGGGAGCGCCCGGAGGAGCGATTCACCCCTCCACTTT	CASSGSARRSDSPLHF
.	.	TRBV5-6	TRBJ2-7	TGTGCCAGCAGCTTGGCCGGAGGGGACGACGAGCAGTACTTC	CASSLAGGDDEQYF
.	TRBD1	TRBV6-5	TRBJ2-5	TGTGCCAGCAGAGGGGGCAGTGATCAAGAGACCCAGTACTTC	CASRGGSDQETQYF
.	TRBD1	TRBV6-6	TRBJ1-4	TGTGCCAGCAGTTATGGGACAGCCCCAGACTTTTTT	CASSYGTAPDFF
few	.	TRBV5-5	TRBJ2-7	TGTGCCAGCAGCGCACAGGGAGTCAGCGTCTACGAGCAGTACTTC	CASSAQGVSVYEQYF
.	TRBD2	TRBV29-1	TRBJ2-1	TGCAGCGTCGCAGCCGGGACTAGCGGGAGTGGGTACAATGAGCAGTTCTTC	CSVAAGTSGSGYNEQFF
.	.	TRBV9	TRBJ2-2	TGTGCCAGCAGCGTATGGGGGGACGGGGAGCTGTTTTTT	CASSVWGDGELFF
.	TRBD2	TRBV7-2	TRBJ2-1	TGTGCCAGCAGCTTCCTAGCGGGGGGGAACAATGAGCAGTTCTTC	CASSFLAGGNNEQFF
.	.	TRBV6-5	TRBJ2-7	TGTGCCAGCAGTTATGACTCGACAGCCACCTACGAGCAGTACTTC	CASSYDSTATYEQYF
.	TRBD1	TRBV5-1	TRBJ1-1	TGCGCCAGCAGCACGGACAGGGGGAACACTGAAGCTTTCTTT	CASSTDRGNTEAFF
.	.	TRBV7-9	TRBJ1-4	TGTGCCAGCAGCTTAGAGACGAGGGTGAAGGAAAAACTGTTTTTT	CASSLETRVKEKLFF
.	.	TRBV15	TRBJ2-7	TGTGCCACCAGCAGAGCCGGGGACAACTCCTACGAGCAGTACTTC	CATSRAGDNSYEQYF
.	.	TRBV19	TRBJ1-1	TGTGCCAGTAGTATACGAGGCGGAGAGGCTTTCTTT	CASSIRGGEAFF
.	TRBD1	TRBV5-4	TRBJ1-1	TGTGCCAGCAATGCAGGGGGGAGTCGGAACACTGAAGCTTTCTTT	CASNAGGSRNTEAFF
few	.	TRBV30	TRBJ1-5	TGTGCCTGGAGTGCGGGGGACGCCCTGAATCAGCCCCAGCATTTT	CAWSAGDALNQPQHF
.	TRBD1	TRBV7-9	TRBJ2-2	TGTGCCAGCAGCTTTACAGGGGACGGGGAGCTGTTTTTT	CASSFTGDGELFF
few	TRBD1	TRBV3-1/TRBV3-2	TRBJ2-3	TGTGCCAGCAGCAAGACAGGGGCCGGCACAGATACGCAGTATTTT	CASSKTGAGTDTQYF
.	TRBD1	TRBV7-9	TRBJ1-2	TGTGCCAGCAGCCCGGATAAGGCGGACAGGGGGAGGTATGGCTACACCTTC	CASSPDKADRGRYGYTF
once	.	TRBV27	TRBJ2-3	TGTGCCAGCAGTTTCCAGCGCAGTTTCACAGATACGCAGTATTTT	CASSFQRSFTDTQYF